This T cell receptor (beta chain) was recorded in a study of blood T cell repertoires in COVID-19. Using immunoSEQ multiplex PCR, the repertoire was profiled, and TCRdb retains in-frame clones only, with some absent. The table shows 120,000 to 150,000 clones, with approximately 89% occurring only once. This clone was observed a single time. The receptor was isolated from a human donor in a cohort sampled during active COVID-19. Sequenced material: peripheral blood.

The CDR3 sequence is CASSYSGLGGPETQYF. The CDR3 nucleotides are TGTGCCAGCAGTTACTCGGGCCTCGGGGGGCCAGAGACCCAGTACTTC. The V gene is TRBV6-2 or TRBV6-3, the J gene TRBJ2-5; D might be TRBD2 (7 bases). With 0 bases removed from V and 4 bases from J, the gap between germline ends came to 15 bases. The CDR3 is 16 residues long. The germline CDR1 and CDR2 sequences are MNHEY and SVGEGT.